This record covers a single TCR beta chain. The CDR3 consists of 12 residues. Looked up from germline, CDR1 is DFQATT and CDR2 is SNEGSKA (reference sequence). The V end was cut by 3 bases, the J end by 6 bases, with 8 bases between. This specimen belongs to a study of blood T cell repertoires in COVID-19. Original methodology: Researchers report that nucleated cell counts were estimated from reference gene primer amplification. The repertoire was sequenced with immunoSEQ multiplex PCR; TCRdb's copy has only in-frame clones and lacks some. V, J and clone size are taken as reported in that table, and D and trimming were inferred from the DNA itself. Among about 68,000 clones listed, roughly 89% were seen once.

The clonotype comes from a man younger than 40 with acute or convalescent COVID-19. The sample comprised peripheral blood. V usage is TRBV20-1 and J usage is TRBJ1-4; tentatively, D is TRBD1 (6 bases). The CDR3 DNA sequence: TGCAGTGCTAGTCGGACAGATGAAAAACTGTTTTTT. Translated, it gives CSASRTDEKLFF.